The source of this T cell receptor beta chain is a study of graft-versus-host responses after intestinal transplantation. Study context: Each of the recipients got a multivisceral, liver-intestinal, or isolated intestinal transplant.

This CDR3 is built from 16 residues. V dropped 3 bases and J dropped 0; count of bases not matched to a gene: 5. Germline V gene lookup returns CDR1 MNHEY and CDR2 SMNVEV (reference sequence). With regard to this clone: Its antigen is currently unknown.

The data were produced by immunoSEQ multiplex PCR, yet TCRdb's version contains in-frame clones alone and is incomplete. The sample includes about 120,000 clones, around 96% of them seen just once. The clonotype comes from a human donor who received an intestinal transplant. The source material was unstimulated CD8+ T cells sorted from spleen or lymph node cells, sampled before intestinal transplant. This rearrangement joins TRBV27 to TRBJ2-1; 7 bases are a match to TRBD2. CDR3 in DNA: TGTGCCAGCAGTTTCCTAGCGGAATACTCCTACAATGAGCAGTTCTTC. This sequence encodes CASSFLAEYSYNEQFF.